One TCR beta chain is described in this entry. Clones were read by immunoSEQ multiplex PCR, and TCRdb kept only the in-frame ones, dropping some. The table has approximately 98,000 clones, over 75% seen once. Per the germline V gene, CDR1 is SGHVS and CDR2 is FQNEAQ. Deletions cut 0 bases from V and 6 bases from J, with 12 bases between. The CDR3 sequence is 16 residues long. This record belongs to a study of cytomegalovirus exposure and HLA in healthy donors. Sequencing was done on a sample of PBMCs. The V call is TRBV7-8, the J call TRBJ1-6, with D possibly being TRBD1 (5 bases). This TCR was sampled from a woman younger than 30 in good health and CMV-seronegative. In DNA, the CDR3 is TGTGCCAGCAGCTTAGCTCCAGGGTTGACTAATTCACCCCTCCACTTT. Translating gives CASSLAPGLTNSPLHF.